This TCR beta chain stems from a study of CXCR3-negative and CXCR3-positive naive CD8 T cells. The wider study: Sequencing yielded some 150 million TRB reads, roughly 1.5 +/- 0.3 million per library.

UMI labels and 5' RACE were used to prepare the TRB cDNA libraries. TCRdb re-called the 5' RACE reads and gives one entry per CDR3 protein, without DNA. This sample's table reports around 92,000 distinct CDR3 sequences. General study findings and limits: For the naive subsets, surface CD5 was similar, and TCR strength was inferred from TRB CDR3 properties. Both naive subsets had comparably high diversity; memory CD8+ cells much lower.

The CDR3 runs to 17 residues. Germline CDR1 and CDR2: SQVTM and ANQGSEA. In the case of this clonotype: The antigen is not known.

Every CD8+ T cell subset underwent triplicate sorting at under 350,000 cells apiece. Specimen: naive CXCR3- CD8+ T cells from blood. This sample's subset: CD45RO-CCR7+CD27+CD95- naive CD8+ T cells lacking CXCR3 (TNR3-). The receptor was derived from a human donor in good health. Some clones in this sample may be carry-over from other donors' samples. The genes are TRBV29-1 and TRBJ2-4; TCRdb designates TRBD1, a call that cannot be tested without DNA. CDR3 region: CSVEEAQSPVAKNIQYF.